This T cell receptor (beta chain) emerged from a study of T cell changes during pregnancy in multiple sclerosis. Only in-frame clones appear in the TCRdb table, and some are missing; sequencing was by immunoSEQ multiplex PCR. This table has 55,000 to 65,000 clones, roughly 92% appearing once. The receptor comes from a female donor with multiple sclerosis, enrolled in a pregnancy study. The input for sequencing was peripheral blood, taken in the second trimester of pregnancy.

This CDR3 is CASSERIGGTNQPQHF. The CDR3, as DNA: TGTGCCAGCAGTGAGAGAATAGGGGGCACGAATCAGCCCCAGCATTTT. The chain has TRBV2 and TRBJ1-5; 7 bases align to TRBD1. Losses at the gene ends were 3 bases for V and 4 bases for J; bases not matched to a gene: 9. The CDR3 consists of 16 residues. The germline V gene has CDR1 SNHLY and CDR2 FYNNEI. The full variable domain, with the rest looked up from reference TRBV2 and TRBJ1-5, is EPEVTQTPSHQVTQMGQEVILRCVPISNHLYFYWYRQILGQKVEFLVSFYNNEISEKSEIFDDQFSVERPDGSNFTLKIRSTKLEDSAMYFCASSERIGGTNQPQHFGDGTRLSIL.